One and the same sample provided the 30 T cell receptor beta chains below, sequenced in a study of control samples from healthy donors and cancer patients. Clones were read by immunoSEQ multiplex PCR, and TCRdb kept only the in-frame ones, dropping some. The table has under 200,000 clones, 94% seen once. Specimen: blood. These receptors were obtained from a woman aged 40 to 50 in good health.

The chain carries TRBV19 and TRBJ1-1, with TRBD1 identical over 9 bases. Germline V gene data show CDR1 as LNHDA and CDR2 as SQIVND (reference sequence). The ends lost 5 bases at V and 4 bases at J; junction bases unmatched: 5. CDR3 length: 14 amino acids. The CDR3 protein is CASSSTGGGTEAFF. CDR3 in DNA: TGTGCCAGTAGTTCGACAGGGGGTGGCACTGAAGCTTTCTTT.

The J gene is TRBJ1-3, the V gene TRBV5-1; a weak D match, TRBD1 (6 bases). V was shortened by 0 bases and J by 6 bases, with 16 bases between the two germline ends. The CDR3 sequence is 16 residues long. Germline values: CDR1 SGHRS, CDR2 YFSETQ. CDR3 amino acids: CASSLAGATWKNTIYF. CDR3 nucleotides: TGCGCCAGCAGCTTGGCGGGGGCGACCTGGAAAAACACCATATATTTT.

The CDR3 DNA sequence: TGTGCCAGCAGCTTATGGCTAGCCACAGATACGCAGTATTTT. Translation: CASSLWLATDTQYF. The rearrangement uses TRBV7-2 and TRBJ2-3; possible D gene TRBD2, 5 bases. Germline loops: CDR1 SGHTA, CDR2 FQGNSA. CDR3 size: 14 residues. V was pared by 2 bases and J by 2 bases, with 8 bases between.

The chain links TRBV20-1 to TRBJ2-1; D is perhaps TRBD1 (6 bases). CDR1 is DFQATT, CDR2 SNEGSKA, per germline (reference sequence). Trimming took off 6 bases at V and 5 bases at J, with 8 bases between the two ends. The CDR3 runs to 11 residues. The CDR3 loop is CSARTDNEQFF. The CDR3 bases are TGCAGTGCAAGGACAGACAATGAGCAGTTCTTC.

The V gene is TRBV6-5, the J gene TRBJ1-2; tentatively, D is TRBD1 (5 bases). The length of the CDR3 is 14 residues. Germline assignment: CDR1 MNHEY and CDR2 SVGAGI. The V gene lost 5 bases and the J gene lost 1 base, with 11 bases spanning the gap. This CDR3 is CASSPRDFNYGYTF. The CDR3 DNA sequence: TGTGCCAGCAGTCCTCGGGACTTTAACTATGGCTACACCTTC.

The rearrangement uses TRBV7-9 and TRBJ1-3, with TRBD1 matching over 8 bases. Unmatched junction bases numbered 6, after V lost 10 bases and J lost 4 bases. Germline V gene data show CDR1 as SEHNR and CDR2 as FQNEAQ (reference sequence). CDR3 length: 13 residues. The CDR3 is CATRDRGGNTIYF. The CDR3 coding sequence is TGTGCCACCAGAGACAGGGGAGGAAACACCATATATTTT.

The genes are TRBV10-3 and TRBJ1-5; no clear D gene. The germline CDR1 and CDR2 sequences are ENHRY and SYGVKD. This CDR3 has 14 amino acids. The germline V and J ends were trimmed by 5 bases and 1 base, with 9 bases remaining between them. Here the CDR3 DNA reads TGTGCCATCAGTAGAGACGCGAGCAATCAGCCCCAGCATTTT. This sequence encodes CAISRDASNQPQHF.

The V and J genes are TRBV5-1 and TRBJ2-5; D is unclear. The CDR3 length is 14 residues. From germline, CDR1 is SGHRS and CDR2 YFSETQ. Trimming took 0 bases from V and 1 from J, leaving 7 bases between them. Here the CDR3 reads CASSLEESQETQYF. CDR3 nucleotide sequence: TGCGCCAGCAGCTTGGAGGAGAGCCAAGAGACCCAGTACTTC. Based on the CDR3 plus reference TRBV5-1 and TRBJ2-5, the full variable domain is KAGVTQTPRYLIKTRGQQVTLSCSPISGHRSVSWYQQTPGQGLQFLFEYFSETQRNKGNFPGRFSGRQFSNSRSEMNVSTLELGDSALYLCASSLEESQETQYFGPGTRLLVL.

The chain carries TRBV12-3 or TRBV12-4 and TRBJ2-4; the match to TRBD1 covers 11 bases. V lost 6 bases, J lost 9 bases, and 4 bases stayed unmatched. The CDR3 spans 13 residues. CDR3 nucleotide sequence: TGTGCCAGCAGGGGGACAGGGGGGTCCATTCAGTACTTC. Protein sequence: CASRGTGGSIQYF.

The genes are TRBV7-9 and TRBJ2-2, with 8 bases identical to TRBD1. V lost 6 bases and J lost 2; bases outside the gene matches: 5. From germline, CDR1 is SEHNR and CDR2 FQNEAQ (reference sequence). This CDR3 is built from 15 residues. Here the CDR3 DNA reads TGTGCCAGCAGGACACAGGGGGACAACACCGGGGAGCTGTTTTTT. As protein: CASRTQGDNTGELFF.

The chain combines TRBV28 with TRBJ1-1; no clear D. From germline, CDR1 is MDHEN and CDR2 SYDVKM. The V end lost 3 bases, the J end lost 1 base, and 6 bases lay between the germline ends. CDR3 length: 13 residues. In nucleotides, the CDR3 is TGTGCCAGCAGTTTCAGCGGGAACACTGAAGCTTTCTTT. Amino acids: CASSFSGNTEAFF.

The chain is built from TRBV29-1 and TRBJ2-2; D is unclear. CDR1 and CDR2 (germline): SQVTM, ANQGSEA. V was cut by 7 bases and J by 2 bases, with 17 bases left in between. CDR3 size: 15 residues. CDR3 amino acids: CSAAGGRVNTGELFF. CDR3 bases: TGCAGCGCTGCCGGCGGCCGTGTTAACACCGGGGAGCTGTTTTTT.

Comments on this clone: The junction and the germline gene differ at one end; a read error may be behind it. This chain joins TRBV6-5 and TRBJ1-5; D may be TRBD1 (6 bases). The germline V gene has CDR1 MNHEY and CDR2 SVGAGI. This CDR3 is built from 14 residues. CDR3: CASSDSGANQPQHF. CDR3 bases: TGTGCCAGCAGTGACTCAGGGGCCAATCAGCCCCAGCATTTT.

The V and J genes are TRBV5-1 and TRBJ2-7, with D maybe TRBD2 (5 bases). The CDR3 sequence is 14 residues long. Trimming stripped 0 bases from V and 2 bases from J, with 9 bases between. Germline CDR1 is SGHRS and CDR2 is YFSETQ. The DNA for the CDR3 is TGCGCCAGCAGCTTGGTAGGCGGGCCCTACGAGCAGTACTTC. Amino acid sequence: CASSLVGGPYEQYF. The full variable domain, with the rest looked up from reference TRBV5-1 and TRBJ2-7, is KAGVTQTPRYLIKTRGQQVTLSCSPISGHRSVSWYQQTPGQGLQFLFEYFSETQRNKGNFPGRFSGRQFSNSRSEMNVSTLELGDSALYLCASSLVGGPYEQYFGPGTRLTVT.

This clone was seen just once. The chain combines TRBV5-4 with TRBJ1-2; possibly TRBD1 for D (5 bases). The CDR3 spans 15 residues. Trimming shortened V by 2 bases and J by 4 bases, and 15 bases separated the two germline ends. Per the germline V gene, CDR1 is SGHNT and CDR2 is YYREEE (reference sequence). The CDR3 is CASSFGSAGGYGYTF. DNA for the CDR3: TGTGCCAGCAGCTTCGGGTCCGCCGGGGGCTATGGCTACACCTTC.

The CDR3 protein is CASSQVAAGANVLTF. The CDR3 nucleotides read TGTGCCAGCAGCCAAGTCGCAGCTGGGGCCAACGTCCTGACTTTC. The rearrangement uses TRBV4-2 and TRBJ2-6; D not resolved. Germline CDR1 LGHNA, CDR2 YNFKEQ. V was shortened by 1 base and J by 2 bases, with 6 bases between the two germline ends. CDR3 length: 15 amino acids.

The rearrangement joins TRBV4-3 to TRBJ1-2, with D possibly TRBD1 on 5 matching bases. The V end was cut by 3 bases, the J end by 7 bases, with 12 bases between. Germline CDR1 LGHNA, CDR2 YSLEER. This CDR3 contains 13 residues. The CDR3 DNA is TGCGCCAGCAGCCATCGGGGCTTAGGTGGCTACACCTTC. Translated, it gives CASSHRGLGGYTF.

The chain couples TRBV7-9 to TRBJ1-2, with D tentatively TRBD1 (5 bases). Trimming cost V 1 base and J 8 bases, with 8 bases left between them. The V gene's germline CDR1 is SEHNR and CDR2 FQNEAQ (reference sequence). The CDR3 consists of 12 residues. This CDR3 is CASSLERGGYTF. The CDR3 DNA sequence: TGTGCCAGCAGCTTAGAGCGGGGGGGCTACACCTTC.

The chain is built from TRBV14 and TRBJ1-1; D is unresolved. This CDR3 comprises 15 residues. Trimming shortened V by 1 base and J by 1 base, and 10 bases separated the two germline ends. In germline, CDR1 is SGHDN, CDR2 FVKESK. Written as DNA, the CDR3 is TGTGCCAGCAGCCAAGGCGGTCAACCGAACACTGAAGCTTTCTTT. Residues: CASSQGGQPNTEAFF.

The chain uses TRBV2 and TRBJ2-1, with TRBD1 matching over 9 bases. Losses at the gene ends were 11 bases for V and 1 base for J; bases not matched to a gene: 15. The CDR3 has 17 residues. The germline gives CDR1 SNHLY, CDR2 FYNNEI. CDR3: CASEPGQGHSSYNEQFF. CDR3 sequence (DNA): TGTGCCTCCGAACCGGGACAGGGACACTCATCCTACAATGAGCAGTTCTTC.

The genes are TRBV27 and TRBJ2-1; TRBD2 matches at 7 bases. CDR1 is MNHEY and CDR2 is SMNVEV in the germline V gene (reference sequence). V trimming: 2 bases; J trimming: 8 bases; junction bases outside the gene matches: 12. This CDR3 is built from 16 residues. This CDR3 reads CASSLPSRTSVHEQFF. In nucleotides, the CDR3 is TGTGCCAGCAGTTTACCTTCCCGTACTAGCGTACATGAGCAGTTCTTC.

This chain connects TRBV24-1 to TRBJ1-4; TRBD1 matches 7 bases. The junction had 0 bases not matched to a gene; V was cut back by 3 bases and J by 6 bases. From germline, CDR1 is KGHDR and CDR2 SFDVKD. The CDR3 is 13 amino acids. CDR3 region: CATSDGTDEKLFF. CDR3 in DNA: TGTGCCACCAGTGATGGGACAGATGAAAAACTGTTTTTT.

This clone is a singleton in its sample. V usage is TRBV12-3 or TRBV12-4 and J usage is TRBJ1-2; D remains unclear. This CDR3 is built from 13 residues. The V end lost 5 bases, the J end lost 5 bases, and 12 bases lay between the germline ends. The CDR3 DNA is TGTGCCAGCAGTCCGGGTCGGCTTTATGGCTACACCTTC. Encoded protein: CASSPGRLYGYTF.

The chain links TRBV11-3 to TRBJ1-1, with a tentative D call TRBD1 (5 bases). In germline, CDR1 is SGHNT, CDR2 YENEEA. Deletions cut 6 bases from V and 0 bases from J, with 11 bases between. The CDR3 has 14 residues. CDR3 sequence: CASSKGPLNTEAFF. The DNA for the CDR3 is TGTGCCAGCAGTAAGGGGCCATTGAACACTGAAGCTTTCTTT.

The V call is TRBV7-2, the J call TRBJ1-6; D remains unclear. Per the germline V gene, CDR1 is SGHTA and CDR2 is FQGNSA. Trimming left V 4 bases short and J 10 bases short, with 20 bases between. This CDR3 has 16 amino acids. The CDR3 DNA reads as TGTGCCAGCAGCTCTTCCGGACTGTCGATCCGCTCACCCCTCCACTTT. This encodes CASSSSGLSIRSPLHF.

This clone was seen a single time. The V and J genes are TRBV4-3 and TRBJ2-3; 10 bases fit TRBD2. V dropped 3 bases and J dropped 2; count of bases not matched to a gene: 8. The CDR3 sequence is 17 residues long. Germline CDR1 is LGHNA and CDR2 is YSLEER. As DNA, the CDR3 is TGCGCCAGCAGCCAGGCTGTAGCGGGAGGATTCACAGATACGCAGTATTTT. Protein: CASSQAVAGGFTDTQYF.

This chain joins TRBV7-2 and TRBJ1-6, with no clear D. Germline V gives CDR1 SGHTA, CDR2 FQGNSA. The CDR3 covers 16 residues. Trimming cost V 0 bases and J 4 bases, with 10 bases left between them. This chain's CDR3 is CASSLAVWPYNSPLHF. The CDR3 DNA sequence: TGTGCCAGCAGCTTAGCCGTATGGCCTTATAATTCACCCCTCCACTTT.

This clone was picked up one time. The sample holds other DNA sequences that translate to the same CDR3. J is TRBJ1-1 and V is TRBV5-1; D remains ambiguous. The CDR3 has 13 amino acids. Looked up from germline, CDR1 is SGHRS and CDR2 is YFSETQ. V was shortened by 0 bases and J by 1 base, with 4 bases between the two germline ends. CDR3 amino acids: CASSLGKNTEAFF. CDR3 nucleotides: TGCGCCAGCAGCTTGGGGAAGAACACTGAAGCTTTCTTT. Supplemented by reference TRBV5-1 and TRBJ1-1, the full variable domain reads KAGVTQTPRYLIKTRGQQVTLSCSPISGHRSVSWYQQTPGQGLQFLFEYFSETQRNKGNFPGRFSGRQFSNSRSEMNVSTLELGDSALYLCASSLGKNTEAFFGQGTRLTVV.

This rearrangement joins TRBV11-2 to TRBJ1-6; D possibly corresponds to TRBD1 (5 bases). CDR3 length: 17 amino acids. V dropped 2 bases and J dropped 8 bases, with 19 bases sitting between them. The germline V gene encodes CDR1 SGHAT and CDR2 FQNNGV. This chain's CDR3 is CASSLNGNPGIDSPLHF. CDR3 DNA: TGTGCCAGCAGCTTAAACGGGAATCCAGGGATTGATTCACCCCTCCACTTT. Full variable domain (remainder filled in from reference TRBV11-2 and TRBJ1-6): EAGVAQSPRYKIIEKRQSVAFWCNPISGHATLYWYQQILGQGPKLLIQFQNNGVVDDSQLPKDRFSAERLKGVDSTLKIQPAKLEDSAVYLCASSLNGNPGIDSPLHFGNGTRLTVT.

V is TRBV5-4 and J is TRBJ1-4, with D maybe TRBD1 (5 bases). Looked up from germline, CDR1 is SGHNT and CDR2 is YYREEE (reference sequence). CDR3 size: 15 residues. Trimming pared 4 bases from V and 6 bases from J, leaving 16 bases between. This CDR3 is CASSTQRGGDEKLFF. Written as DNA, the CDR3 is TGTGCCAGCAGCACGCAAAGGGGAGGAGATGAAAAACTGTTTTTT.